These 29 T cell receptor beta chains came from one sample sequenced in a study of T cell repertoires in cytomegalovirus infection. Their specific antigens are unknown. TCRdb independently ran MiXCR on the reads; one entry per CDR3 protein. Among about 770,000 distinct CDR3 sequences listed, about 28% were seen once. The starting material was cultured CD8+ T cells from PBMCs, obtained from culture after CMV antigen stimulation. Receptors originate from a human donor in good health (CMV status not recorded). Some clones in this sample may be carry-over from other donors' samples.

The rearrangement joins TRBV14 to TRBJ1-1; D is unresolved. CDR1 and CDR2 from the germline V gene are SGHDN and FVKESK. This CDR3 comprises 13 residues. Trimming removed 1 base at V and 5 bases at J, with 8 bases between. This CDR3 is CASSQVGRTEAFF. In nucleotides, the CDR3 is TGTGCCAGCAGCCAAGTGGGAAGGACTGAAGCTTTCTTT. Drawing the rest from reference TRBV14 and TRBJ1-1, the complete variable domain is EAGVTQFPSHSVIEKGQTVTLRCDPISGHDNLYWYRRVMGKEIKFLLHFVKESKQDESGMPNNRFLAERTGGTYSTLKVQPAELEDSGVYFCASSQVGRTEAFFGQGTRLTVV.

DNA of the CDR3: TGTGCCAGCAGTGAGACAGGGGGGGGCTATGGCTACACCTTC. It translates to CASSETGGGYGYTF. The chain is built from TRBV6-1 and TRBJ1-2; 9 bases are a match to TRBD1. From germline, CDR1 is MNHNS and CDR2 SASEGT. The CDR3 is made up of 14 amino acids. The V and J ends lost 3 bases and 4 bases, in that order; junction bases with no gene match: 3.

This clonotype has at least ten counts. The chain uses TRBV12-3 or TRBV12-4 and TRBJ2-1, with D unclear. The CDR3 runs 12 residues. V lost 5 bases to trimming and J lost 7 bases, with 9 bases between them. The CDR3 region has the DNA TGTGCCAGCAGTCTCCTCCGGAATGAGCAGTTCTTC. Its translation: CASSLLRNEQFF.

This clonotype was counted between two and nine times. The genes are TRBV7-2 and TRBJ2-7, with D uncertain. CDR3 length equals 14 residues. The germline CDR1 and CDR2 sequences are SGHTA and FQGNSA. The V end was cut by 1 base, the J end by 3 bases, with 10 bases between. CDR3 in amino acids: CASSLVLEFYEQYF. Written as DNA, the CDR3 is TGTGCCAGCAGCTTAGTTCTGGAATTCTACGAGCAGTACTTC.

Points on this clonotype: Being one base from a much bigger clone, this may be a read error. The V and J genes are TRBV7-2 and TRBJ2-3; 8 bases are a match to TRBD2. The CDR3 is 17 residues long. V dropped 1 base and J dropped 4; count of bases not matched to a gene: 10. Germline loops: CDR1 SGHTA, CDR2 FQGNSA. The DNA for the CDR3 is TGTGCCAGCAGCTTAGAGGGGCGGGGGGACCGGGCAGATACGCAGTATTTT. It is translated as CASSLEGRGDRADTQYF.

This clonotype was detected only a few times. The rearrangement links TRBV19 to TRBJ2-7, with D tentatively TRBD1 (6 bases). V dropped 1 base and J dropped 5 bases, with 12 bases sitting between them. The germline gives CDR1 LNHDA, CDR2 SQIVND (reference sequence). CDR3 length: 14 residues. CDR3 in DNA: TGTGCCAGTAGTATAGGGCAGGGGTCGAACGAGCAGTACTTC. Translating it yields CASSIGQGSNEQYF.

This clonotype was seen only a few times. The chain couples TRBV7-6 to TRBJ2-5; 7 nucleotides line up with TRBD1. Germline trimming cut 2 bases from V and 1 base from J; bases unmatched to any gene: 7. The CDR3 consists of 16 residues. The germline CDR1 and CDR2 sequences are SGHVS and FNYEAQ. CDR3: CASSLPNRGPQETQYF. Here the CDR3 DNA reads TGTGCCAGCAGCTTACCTAACAGGGGACCCCAAGAGACCCAGTACTTC. The full variable domain, completed using reference TRBV7-6 and TRBJ2-5, is GAGVSQSPRYKVTKRGQDVALRCDPISGHVSLYWYRQALGQGPEFLTYFNYEAQQDKSGLPNDRFSAERPEGSISTLTIQRTEQRDSAMYRCASSLPNRGPQETQYFGPGTRLLVL.

The J gene is TRBJ2-1, the V gene TRBV4-1; TRBD1 is a possible D gene (5 bases). Trimming stripped 0 bases from V and 8 bases from J, with 14 bases between. Germline lookup yields CDR1 MGHRA and CDR2 YSYEKL. This CDR3 region has 15 residues. CDR3 nucleotide sequence: TGCGCCAGCAGCCAAGAAAGGAGCAGGGTCGATGAGCAGTTCTTC. Protein product: CASSQERSRVDEQFF.

The rearrangement joins TRBV7-9 to TRBJ1-2; D is perhaps TRBD1 (6 bases). Germline-derived CDR1 and CDR2 are SEHNR and FQNEAQ (reference sequence). Trimming stripped 1 base from V and 7 bases from J, with 13 bases between. This CDR3 has 14 residues. Here the CDR3 DNA reads TGTGCCAGCAGCTTAGGGGGGGCGCGGAGTGGCTACACCTTC. This encodes CASSLGGARSGYTF.

The rearrangement links TRBV28 to TRBJ2-3, with no clear D. Germline values: CDR1 MDHEN, CDR2 SYDVKM. There are 15 residues in the CDR3. The V end was cut by 3 bases, the J end by 4 bases, with 14 bases between. CDR3 sequence (DNA): TGTGCCAGCAGTTTCGGATGGACCTCCGCAGATACGCAGTATTTT. Translating gives CASSFGWTSADTQYF. The whole variable domain, remainder taken from reference TRBV28 and TRBJ2-3, is DVKVTQSSRYLVKRTGEKVFLECVQDMDHENMFWYRQDPGLGLRLIYFSYDVKMKEKGDIPEGYSVSREKKERFSLILESASTNQTSMYLCASSFGWTSADTQYFGPGTRLTVL.

This clonotype was counted many times. The chain has TRBV2 and TRBJ2-1; possible D gene TRBD2, 5 bases. CDR3 size: 15 residues. Per the germline V gene, CDR1 is SNHLY and CDR2 is FYNNEI. Trimming pared 0 bases from V and 5 bases from J, leaving 11 bases between. CDR3 sequence (DNA): TGTGCCAGCAGTGAAGCGACTAAGGGCCACAATGAGCAGTTCTTC. Its protein is CASSEATKGHNEQFF.

This chain links TRBV25-1 with TRBJ2-6; 10 bases match TRBD1. The germline V gene has CDR1 MGHDK and CDR2 SYGVNS. The CDR3 is 19 amino acids. V was pared by 1 base and J by 0 bases, with 6 bases of the junction left unmatched. CDR3: CASSEWGQGPNSGANVLTF. CDR3 DNA sequence: TGTGCCAGCAGTGAATGGGGACAGGGGCCGAACTCTGGGGCCAACGTCCTGACTTTC. The full variable domain, its missing parts supplied by reference TRBV25-1 and TRBJ2-6, is EADIYQTPRYLVIGTGKKITLECSQTMGHDKMYWYQQDPGMELHLIHYSYGVNSTEKGDLSSESTVSRIRTEHFPLTLESARPSHTSQYLCASSEWGQGPNSGANVLTFGAGSRLTVL.

Here the CDR3 reads CASSWVTEAFF. CDR3 DNA sequence: TGTGCCAGCAGCTGGGTCACTGAAGCTTTCTTT. The V and J genes are TRBV7-4 and TRBJ1-1, with D unresolved. The ends were cut back, 4 bases at V and 4 bases at J, with 4 bases in the middle. This CDR3 is 11 amino acids long. Germline CDR1 reads SGHVT; CDR2 reads SQSDAQ.

This clonotype was seen ten or more times. The CDR3 region has the DNA TGTGCCAGCAGCCGGGACGGCCGAGCCAAAAACATTCAGTACTTC. Its translation is CASSRDGRAKNIQYF. The chain is built from TRBV7-9 and TRBJ2-4; TRBD1 or TRBD2 may be the D gene (5 bases each). V lost 5 bases and J 0 bases, leaving 11 bases between the germline ends. Germline values: CDR1 SEHNR, CDR2 FQNEAQ (reference sequence). The CDR3 spans 15 residues.

The chain is built from TRBV15 and TRBJ1-2, with 9 nucleotides matching TRBD1. Germline CDR1 is LNHNV and CDR2 is YYDKDF (reference sequence). There are 16 residues in the CDR3. The ends lost 6 bases at V and 4 bases at J; junction bases unmatched: 12. DNA of the CDR3: TGTGCCACCAGTCCTGAGCGCGGGACAGGGCTCTATGGCTACACCTTC. Translating gives CATSPERGTGLYGYTF. The full variable domain, its missing parts supplied by reference TRBV15 and TRBJ1-2, is DAMVIQNPRYQVTQFGKPVTLSCSQTLNHNVMYWYQQKSSQAPKLLFHYYDKDFNNEADTPDNFQSRRPNTSFCFLDIRSPGLGDTAMYLCATSPERGTGLYGYTFGSGTRLTVV.

The V gene is TRBV7-4, the J gene TRBJ1-2, with TRBD1 identical over 8 bases. V lost 11 bases to trimming and J lost 1 base; unmatched junction nucleotides: 6. CDR1 SGHVT and CDR2 SQSDAQ come from the germline V gene. This CDR3 region has 13 residues. The CDR3 bases are TGTGCCGGATACAGGGGGGGTAACTATGGCTACACCTTC. It translates to CAGYRGGNYGYTF.

This clonotype occurred a few times. The V call is TRBV7-8, the J call TRBJ1-6, with 9 bases identical to TRBD1. The germline CDR1 and CDR2 sequences are SGHVS and FQNEAQ. The CDR3 is 13 amino acids. Trimming removed 11 bases from V and 12 bases from J; junction bases left unmatched: 11. CDR3 protein: CAGQADRGQPLHF. CDR3 DNA: TGTGCCGGCCAAGCGGACAGGGGACAACCCCTCCACTTT.

This clonotype has just a few counts. The rearrangement joins TRBV7-9 to TRBJ1-2; D not resolved. This CDR3 contains 15 residues. V was clipped by 5 bases and J by 3 bases, with 16 bases between them. The V gene's germline CDR1 is SEHNR and CDR2 FQNEAQ (reference sequence). CDR3 protein: CASSGRNYADYGYTF. CDR3 coding DNA: TGTGCCAGCAGCGGCCGAAACTATGCGGACTATGGCTACACCTTC.

The CDR3, as DNA: TGTGCCAGCAGTCCCCGACAGGGAGATCAGCCCCAGCATTTT. Translation gives CASSPRQGDQPQHF. This sequence joins TRBV6-1 and TRBJ1-5; 7 nucleotides match TRBD1. CDR3 length: 14 residues. Per the germline V gene, CDR1 is MNHNS and CDR2 is SASEGT. V gave up 5 bases and J gave up 5 bases; unmatched junction bases: 6.

The V gene is TRBV6-2 or TRBV6-3, the J gene TRBJ2-3; 9 bases fit TRBD1. CDR1 and CDR2 (germline): MNHEY, SVGEGT. V lost 5 bases and J lost 3; bases outside the gene matches: 6. CDR3 length: 15 residues. CDR3 coding DNA: TGTGCCAGCAGTGCCTCCGGGACAGGGACAGATACGCAGTATTTT. This encodes CASSASGTGTDTQYF.

The gene calls are TRBV12-3 or TRBV12-4 and TRBJ2-3; D possibly corresponds to TRBD2 (5 bases). CDR3 length equals 13 residues. V was shortened by 8 bases and J by 5 bases, with 14 bases between the two germline ends. The CDR3 protein is CASGDAREDTQYF. As DNA, the CDR3 is TGTGCCAGCGGGGATGCGAGGGAAGATACGCAGTATTTT.

The table lists this clonotype with many counts. The chain recombines TRBV12-3 or TRBV12-4 with TRBJ2-7; a weak D match, TRBD2 (5 bases). The CDR3 extends over 12 amino acids. Trimming pared 6 bases from V and 3 bases from J, leaving 9 bases between. The DNA for the CDR3 is TGTGCCAGCAGCCCGACTAACTACGAGCAGTACTTC. This sequence encodes CASSPTNYEQYF.

The chain has TRBV6-2 or TRBV6-3 and TRBJ2-3; D is perhaps TRBD1 or TRBD2 (5 bases each). With 6 bases removed from V and 6 bases from J, the gap between germline ends came to 19 bases. Germline V gene lookup returns CDR1 MNHEY and CDR2 SVGEGT. The CDR3 consists of 15 residues. The CDR3 region has the DNA TGTGCCAGCAGACCCGGGACCGAGGCGGTGGATACGCAGTATTTT. Its protein product is CASRPGTEAVDTQYF.

This clonotype was observed once. The V gene is TRBV7-2, the J gene TRBJ1-5, with D hard to call. From germline, CDR1 is SGHTA and CDR2 FQGNSA. Between the trimmed V and J ends, which lost 0 bases and 4 bases, there was a span of 13 bases. The CDR3 runs to 16 residues. The CDR3 DNA reads TGTGCCAGCAGCTTAGCTTACAGTCTCTATAATCAGCCCCAGCATTTT. This translates into CASSLAYSLYNQPQHF.

This clonotype has more than one count but fewer than ten. The chain joins TRBV4-3 to TRBJ2-1, with no clear D. This CDR3 has 12 residues. Germline CDR1 and CDR2: LGHNA and YSLEER. V was cut by 3 bases and J by 10 bases, with 10 bases left in between. The CDR3 is CASSHHTAEQFF. The CDR3 nucleotides read TGCGCCAGCAGCCATCACACTGCCGAGCAGTTCTTC.

This clonotype came up many times. V gene TRBV7-2 combines with J gene TRBJ1-1; D unclear. Germline loops: CDR1 SGHTA, CDR2 FQGNSA. CDR3 length: 15 residues. Trimming cost V 6 bases and J 0 bases, with 14 bases left between them. CDR3 sequence: CASSLVPPLNTEAFF. CDR3 coding DNA: TGTGCCAGCAGTCTTGTTCCTCCCCTGAACACTGAAGCTTTCTTT.

This clonotype was detected only a few times. V is TRBV5-1 and J is TRBJ2-5; D is unresolved. The germline CDR1 and CDR2 sequences are SGHRS and YFSETQ. The length of the CDR3 is 14 residues. Deletions cut 0 bases from V and 7 bases from J, with 13 bases between. The CDR3 reads CASSLVTGKGTQYF. The CDR3 DNA reads TGCGCCAGCAGCTTGGTGACCGGCAAGGGGACCCAGTACTTC.

This clonotype was seen a few times. The V call is TRBV11-2, the J call TRBJ1-5; D gene uncertain. Germline CDR1 is SGHAT and CDR2 is FQNNGV. The length of the CDR3 is 15 residues. Trimming removed 5 bases at V and 2 bases at J, with 13 bases between. CDR3 loop: CASSLGFGGNQPQHF. The CDR3 DNA sequence: TGTGCCAGCAGCCTCGGTTTTGGCGGCAATCAGCCCCAGCATTTT.

CDR3 in amino acids: CASSYRGLSGNTIYF. DNA of the CDR3: TGTGCCAGTAGCTACAGGGGCCTGAGCGGAAACACCATATATTTT. The V call is TRBV19, the J call TRBJ1-3; 7 bases are shared with TRBD1. V dropped 6 bases and J dropped 4; count of bases not matched to a gene: 9. This CDR3 region has 15 residues. Germline V gives CDR1 LNHDA, CDR2 SQIVND (reference sequence).